A selection of T cell receptor beta chains follows, all from one sample in a study of shared clonotypes between healthy human individuals. Method: immunoSEQ multiplex PCR; TCRdb's copy keeps in-frame clones and lacks some. The table includes over 400,000 clones, about 84% detected once. The sequenced material came from PBMCs. The receptors derive from a woman between 35 and 50 years old in good health. Some clones in this sample may be carry-over from other donors' samples. Both conserved end residues are part of each CDR3. The D gene is left open where the match is weak. Size values are once, few and many counts, or a class for expanded clones, and some rows have none.

size	J	length	D	V	CDR3	DNA
NA	TRBJ2-4	18	NA	TRBV5-1	CASSLLSPGVLAKNIQYF	TGCGCCAGCAGCTTGCTTTCCCCGGGAGTGCTAGCCAAAAACATTCAGTACTTC
NA	TRBJ1-2	15	NA	TRBV4-1	CASSQDQRGRYGYTF	TGCGCCAGCAGCCAAGATCAAAGGGGCCGTTATGGCTACACCTTC
NA	TRBJ1-1	13	NA	TRBV18	CASSRASDTEAFF	TGTGCCAGCTCACGGGCTAGCGACACTGAAGCTTTCTTT
NA	TRBJ1-2	13	NA	TRBV30	CAWSGAGPTTVLF	TGTGCCTGGAGTGGGGCAGGTCCCACCACAGTCCTCTTC
few	TRBJ2-5	14	TRBD2	TRBV2	CASSVTGTRETQYF	TGTGCCAGCAGTGTTACAGGGACTAGGGAGACCCAGTACTTC
NA	TRBJ2-1	11	NA	TRBV7-2	CASRGSNEQFF	TGTGCCAGCAGGGGGTCCAATGAGCAGTTCTTC
once	TRBJ2-1	15	TRBD2	TRBV25-1	CASSRGGPNYNEQFF	TGTGCCAGCAGCCGGGGGGGCCCCAATTACAATGAGCAGTTCTTC
NA	TRBJ2-3	12	NA	TRBV6-6	CASSASEDTQYF	TGTGCCAGCAGTGCCTCGGAGGATACGCAGTATTTT
many	TRBJ2-3	15	TRBD2	TRBV7-2	CASSLTSGSPDTQYF	TGTGCCAGCAGCTTAACTAGCGGGAGTCCAGATACGCAGTATTTT
NA	TRBJ2-7	15	TRBD1	TRBV19	CASSVPGQGTHEQYF	TGTGCCAGTAGTGTCCCGGGACAGGGGACCCACGAGCAGTACTTC
few	TRBJ2-7	12	NA	TRBV11-2	CASSLVSYEQYF	TGTGCCAGCAGCTTAGTATCCTACGAGCAGTACTTC
NA	TRBJ2-3	15	NA	TRBV28	CASSFRGHGTDTQYF	TGTGCCAGCAGTTTTCGGGGACATGGCACAGATACGCAGTATTTT
NA	TRBJ1-2	15	TRBD1	TRBV28	CASSSPPTGEYGYTF	TGTGCCAGCAGTTCCCCTCCGACAGGGGAATATGGCTACACCTTC
NA	TRBJ2-1	15	NA	TRBV18	CASSPLGQFYNEQFF	TGTGCCAGCTCACCACTTGGACAATTTTACAATGAGCAGTTCTTC
many	TRBJ1-5	15	NA	TRBV19	CASSMTGYSNQPQHF	TGTGCCAGTAGTATGACCGGTTATAGCAATCAGCCCCAGCATTTT
NA	TRBJ2-6	14	NA	TRBV5-1	CASSWESGANVLTF	TGCGCCAGCAGCTGGGAATCTGGGGCCAACGTCCTGACTTTC
NA	TRBJ2-1	14	NA	TRBV7-9	CASSLGQVNNEQFF	TGTGCCAGCAGCTTAGGACAGGTAAACAATGAGCAGTTCTTC
few	TRBJ2-3	15	TRBD1	TRBV5-1	CASSGGTGRTDTQYF	TGCGCCAGCAGCGGTGGGACAGGGCGGACAGATACGCAGTATTTT
many	TRBJ2-1	11	NA	TRBV30	CAWRPNNEQFF	TGTGCCTGGAGGCCTAACAATGAGCAGTTCTTC
once	TRBJ1-2	13	NA	TRBV28	CASSPAGSHGYTF	TGTGCCAGCAGCCCGGCAGGGTCCCATGGCTACACCTTC
NA	TRBJ2-5	12	TRBD1	TRBV2	CASKTGRETQYF	TGTGCCAGCAAGACAGGGAGAGAGACCCAGTACTTC
NA	TRBJ1-1	13	NA	TRBV6-4	CASSDSKTTEAFF	TGTGCCAGCAGTGACTCGAAAACGACCGAAGCTTTCTTT
NA	TRBJ2-2	18	NA	TRBV27	CASSPGIGRPRVIGELFF	TGTGCCAGCAGTCCTGGGATAGGACGGCCCCGAGTTATCGGGGAGCTGTTTTTT
once	TRBJ1-1	15	NA	TRBV15	CATSRGRGGNTEAFF	TGTGCCACCAGCAGAGGCCGGGGAGGGAACACTGAAGCTTTCTTT
NA	TRBJ2-7	15	NA	TRBV6-5	CASSYSPSHLYEQYF	TGTGCCAGCAGTTACTCGCCTAGCCATCTCTACGAGCAGTACTTC
NA	TRBJ2-6	14	NA	TRBV27	CASSFDSGANVLTF	TGTGCCAGCAGTTTCGACTCTGGGGCCAACGTCCTGACTTTC
NA	TRBJ1-1	14	NA	TRBV19	CASSIAQTNTEAFF	TGTGCCAGTAGTATTGCCCAAACGAACACTGAAGCTTTCTTT
NA	TRBJ2-3	15	NA	TRBV28	CASSRAGVTTDTQYF	TGTGCCAGCAGTAGAGCGGGCGTCACCACAGATACGCAGTATTTT
NA	TRBJ2-1	15	NA	TRBV6-5	CASRPRATSYNEQFF	TGTGCCAGCAGACCGCGGGCTACCTCCTACAATGAGCAGTTCTTC
NA	TRBJ2-1	18	NA	TRBV4-2	CASSQDVNKRERVHEQFF	TGTGCCAGCAGCCAAGATGTCAACAAGAGGGAGAGGGTGCATGAGCAGTTCTTC